The 18 T cell receptor beta chains below come from one sample, sequenced in a study of CD8+ T cells in alopecia areata. Following RNA extraction, reverse transcription yielded cDNA that acted as the sequencing template. TCRdb keeps only in-frame clones here, not all; method: immunoSEQ multiplex PCR. The sample carries roughly 150,000 clones, around 50% recorded once. Noted treatment: oral pan-JAK inhibitor, 5-10 mg twice daily. The sequenced sample was CD8+ T cells sorted from blood, obtained at week 4, from a patient treated with tofacitinib. These receptors all come from a human donor with alopecia areata.

This clone was observed a few times. The V and J genes are TRBV6-6 and TRBJ2-1, with 8 bases that match TRBD2. This CDR3 has 14 residues. V lost 7 bases, J lost 1 base, and 3 bases stayed unmatched. Germline V lookup: CDR1 MNHNY, CDR2 SVGAGI (reference sequence). CDR3 in DNA: TGTGCCAGCAACGGCGGGGGGTCCTACAATGAGCAGTTCTTC. Protein: CASNGGGSYNEQFF.

The chain recombines TRBV13 with TRBJ2-3; unclear D gene. The CDR3 runs 13 residues. Germline CDR1 and CDR2: PRHDT and FYEKMQ (reference sequence). The V gene lost 5 bases and the J gene lost 0 bases, with 6 bases spanning the gap. CDR3 sequence: CASSAHSTDTQYF. The CDR3 DNA sequence: TGTGCCAGCAGCGCCCACAGCACAGATACGCAGTATTTT. Looking up the rest from reference TRBV13 and TRBJ2-3 gives the full variable domain: AAGVIQSPRHLIKEKRETATLKCYPIPRHDTVYWYQQGPGQDPQFLISFYEKMQSDKGSIPDRFSAQQFSDYHSELNMSSLELGDSALYFCASSAHSTDTQYFGPGTRLTVL.

This clone showed up just a few times. V and J are TRBV5-6 and TRBJ1-1, with 7 bases aligning to TRBD1. The J segment lost 5 bases and the V segment lost 3 bases, leaving 10 bases of the junction unmatched. The CDR3 is 15 residues long. Germline V gene data show CDR1 as SGHDT and CDR2 as YYEEEE. The CDR3 region has the DNA TGTGCCAGCAGCTCAAACAGGGGAATGAGGACTGAAGCTTTCTTT. Translation: CASSSNRGMRTEAFF.

This clone was seen a single time. The gene calls are TRBV29-1 and TRBJ1-2; the D is unclear. There are 12 residues in the CDR3. With 4 bases removed from V and 11 bases from J, the gap between germline ends came to 17 bases. The germline V gene has CDR1 SQVTM and CDR2 ANQGSEA. CDR3 nucleotides: TGCAGCGTTGTCGGGCAGAATTATGAGTACACCTTC. Its protein product is CSVVGQNYEYTF.

Only a few counts were recorded for this clone. The CDR3 region has the DNA TGCGCCAGCAGCCAAGGGGACAGCTTTGGAAACACCATATATTTT. This encodes CASSQGDSFGNTIYF. This sequence joins TRBV4-1 and TRBJ1-3; 7 bases are shared with TRBD1. The CDR3 is made up of 15 amino acids. V was clipped by 1 base and J by 3 bases; unmatched bases: 3. Germline V gives CDR1 MGHRA, CDR2 YSYEKL.

The chain joins TRBV11-2 to TRBJ2-7; D is tentatively TRBD1 or TRBD2 (5 bases each). The CDR3 sequence is 12 residues long. CDR1 and CDR2 (germline): SGHAT, FQNNGV. Trimming removed 2 bases from V and 6 bases from J, with 8 bases in between. Written as DNA, the CDR3 is TGTGCCAGCAGCTTAACGAGGGGCGAGCAGTACTTC. Encoded protein: CASSLTRGEQYF.

This clone was seen a single time. The V gene is TRBV4-2, the J gene TRBJ2-1, with a possible D match to TRBD2 (5 bases). Germline loops: CDR1 LGHNA, CDR2 YNFKEQ. The CDR3 is made up of 13 amino acids. V was pared by 3 bases and J by 7 bases, with 10 bases between. The CDR3 bases are TGTGCCAGCAGCCAGGCGACGGGGAATGAGCAGTTCTTC. It specifies CASSQATGNEQFF.

The rearrangement joins TRBV7-9 to TRBJ1-1; 7 positions agree with TRBD1. The CDR3 extends over 15 amino acids. Germline loops: CDR1 SEHNR, CDR2 FQNEAQ (reference sequence). Germline trimming cut 1 base from V and 1 base from J; bases unmatched to any gene: 3. The CDR3 DNA reads TGTGCCAGCAGCTTAGTATCAGGGGGGAACACTGAAGCTTTCTTT. Its translation is CASSLVSGGNTEAFF.

This chain links TRBV6-6 with TRBJ1-4, with D possibly being TRBD1 (5 bases). V was clipped by 2 bases and J by 8 bases, with 18 bases between them. Germline-derived CDR1 and CDR2 are MNHNY and SVGAGI (reference sequence). The CDR3 extends over 16 amino acids. The CDR3 DNA sequence: TGTGCCAGCAGTTACGGATCCGGGACCGGAAGCGAAAAACTGTTTTTT. This translates into CASSYGSGTGSEKLFF.

The chain uses TRBV7-9 and TRBJ2-5; 7 nucleotides line up with TRBD2. J lost 1 base, V lost 5 bases, and 1 base had no gene match. Per the germline V gene, CDR1 is SEHNR and CDR2 is FQNEAQ (reference sequence). The length of the CDR3 is 13 residues. The DNA of the CDR3 is TGTGCCAGCAGCCGGACTAGCCAAGAGACCCAGTACTTC. Protein sequence: CASSRTSQETQYF.

The chain employs TRBV30 and TRBJ1-6; 7 bases match TRBD1. The germline CDR1 and CDR2 sequences are GTSNPN and SVGIG (reference sequence). The CDR3 length is 14 residues. The trim removed 4 bases at V and 10 bases at J, leaving 10 bases unmatched. CDR3: CAWTQGGGSSPLHF. For the CDR3, the DNA is TGTGCCTGGACCCAGGGGGGGGGTAGCTCACCCCTCCACTTT.

This clone was seen more than once but under ten times. The V gene is TRBV27, the J gene TRBJ2-1; tentatively, D is TRBD1 (6 bases). Germline assignment: CDR1 MNHEY and CDR2 SMNVEV (reference sequence). This CDR3 comprises 14 residues. Between the trimmed V and J ends, which lost 5 bases and 0 bases, there was a span of 8 bases. The CDR3 loop reads CASSTGSSYNEQFF. CDR3 DNA: TGTGCCAGCAGTACAGGGAGCTCCTACAATGAGCAGTTCTTC.

This clone has a handful of counts. The J gene is TRBJ2-7, the V gene TRBV7-6; no clear D gene. This CDR3 has 15 amino acids. Germline V gene sequence: CDR1 SGHVS, CDR2 FNYEAQ. V lost 2 bases and J 4 bases, leaving 15 bases between the germline ends. CDR3 bases: TGTGCCAGCAGCTTAAAGTCAGGTGCTGTATACGAGCAGTACTTC. Translation: CASSLKSGAVYEQYF.

The chain is built from TRBV29-1 and TRBJ2-1; no firm D call. V was cut by 2 bases and J by 3 bases, with 5 bases left in between. The germline V gene has CDR1 SQVTM and CDR2 ANQGSEA. The CDR3 runs to 12 residues. The chain's CDR3 is CSVESDYNEQFF. The DNA of the CDR3 is TGCAGCGTTGAAAGCGACTACAATGAGCAGTTCTTC.

J is TRBJ2-7 and V is TRBV29-1; TRBD2 aligns across 8 bases. This CDR3 is 16 amino acids long. Per the germline V gene, CDR1 is SQVTM and CDR2 is ANQGSEA. V was clipped by 6 bases and J by 0 bases; unmatched bases: 13. The CDR3 region is CSVGDGRGKSSYEQYF. Written as DNA, the CDR3 is TGCAGCGTAGGGGACGGGAGGGGCAAGTCCTCCTACGAGCAGTACTTC.

This clone has a handful of counts. The CDR3 here is CASTEEDRYSPLHF. The CDR3 bases are TGTGCCAGCACCGAGGAGGATAGATATTCACCCCTCCACTTT. The J gene is TRBJ1-6, the V gene TRBV19; D gene ambiguous. The CDR3 is 14 amino acids. In germline, CDR1 is LNHDA, CDR2 SQIVND (reference sequence). Trimming took 9 bases from V and 8 from J, leaving 17 bases between them.

The rearrangement joins TRBV29-1 to TRBJ2-7, with D possibly TRBD1 on 5 matching bases. The germline CDR1 and CDR2 sequences are SQVTM and ANQGSEA. The V and J ends lost 5 bases and 6 bases respectively, with 17 bases between them. The CDR3 spans 13 residues. The CDR3 nucleotides are TGCAGCGTTCCTGTGGGGCCCGTCGGCGAGCAGTACTTC. It translates to CSVPVGPVGEQYF.

Only a few counts were recorded for this clone. The rearrangement joins TRBV5-6 to TRBJ2-3; 9 bases match TRBD2. CDR3 length: 18 residues. V lost 4 bases and J lost 4; bases outside the gene matches: 16. Germline CDR1 and CDR2: SGHDT and YYEEEE. CDR3 sequence: CASSPLRRLAGLADTQYF. The CDR3 DNA reads as TGTGCCAGCAGCCCGCTTCGTCGGCTAGCGGGGTTGGCAGATACGCAGTATTTT.